The 30 T cell receptor beta chains in this list originate from one sample, sequenced in a study of blood T cell repertoires in COVID-19. The protocol was immunoSEQ multiplex PCR, while the TCRdb copy is restricted to in-frame clones and leaves out a portion. Seen here are more than 100,000 clones, 75% to 85% observed once, and the top ten hold 3.5% to 4.5%. Sequencing used peripheral blood. All receptors derive from a woman of 80 years or more with acute or convalescent COVID-19.

This rearrangement joins TRBV5-4 to TRBJ1-3, with no clear D. This CDR3 is built from 14 residues. Trimming pared 2 bases from V and 0 bases from J, leaving 6 bases between. CDR1 SGHNT and CDR2 YYREEE come from the germline V gene (reference sequence). CDR3 nucleotides: TGTGCCAGCAGCTTTCCCGGCTCTGGAAACACCATATATTTT. Amino acid sequence: CASSFPGSGNTIYF.

The rearrangement uses TRBV5-5 and TRBJ2-5; D is perhaps TRBD1 (6 bases). Germline assignment: CDR1 SGHKS and CDR2 YYEKEE (reference sequence). The length of the CDR3 is 15 residues. V lost 4 bases and J lost 2, with 15 bases in between. For the CDR3, the DNA is TGTGCCAGCAGCCTGGCAGGACAGCCGCAAGAGACCCAGTACTTC. It yields the protein CASSLAGQPQETQYF.

This chain links TRBV5-4 with TRBJ1-2; 11 bases align to TRBD1. Germline CDR1 and CDR2: SGHNT and YYREEE (reference sequence). V dropped 6 bases and J dropped 4; count of bases not matched to a gene: 5. This CDR3 has 14 amino acids. The CDR3 region is CASTPGQGVYGYTF. CDR3 nucleotides: TGTGCCAGCACTCCGGGACAGGGGGTCTATGGCTACACCTTC.

V and J are TRBV19 and TRBJ1-3; D is unclear. Germline lookup yields CDR1 LNHDA and CDR2 SQIVND (reference sequence). This CDR3 spans 13 amino acids. V lost 8 bases and J 1 base, leaving 9 bases between the germline ends. The chain's CDR3 is CASQATSGNTIYF. CDR3 in DNA: TGTGCCAGTCAGGCGACATCTGGAAACACCATATATTTT.

V and J are TRBV6-1 and TRBJ1-5, with 8 bases identical to TRBD1. The germline gives CDR1 MNHNS, CDR2 SASEGT. J lost 6 bases, V lost 2 bases, and 9 bases had no gene match. This CDR3 is built from 16 residues. DNA for the CDR3: TGTGCCAGCAGTGAACAGGGGGCGCAGATTGGTCAGCCCCAGCATTTT. Its translation: CASSEQGAQIGQPQHF.

The rearrangement links TRBV24-1 to TRBJ2-2, with D possibly matching TRBD1 (5 bases). CDR1 KGHDR and CDR2 SFDVKD come from the germline V gene. V was cut by 3 bases and J by 4 bases, with 14 bases left in between. The CDR3 length is 16 residues. CDR3 in DNA: TGTGCCACCAGTGATCCCTCCGGACACACCACCGGGGAGCTGTTTTTT. Translating it yields CATSDPSGHTTGELFF.

V is TRBV30 and J is TRBJ1-2; D ambiguous. The V gene's germline CDR1 is GTSNPN and CDR2 SVGIG (reference sequence). The CDR3 spans 15 residues. With 3 bases removed from V and 7 bases from J, the gap between germline ends came to 21 bases. This CDR3 reads CAWREGFLLWGGYTF. As DNA, the CDR3 is TGTGCCTGGAGGGAGGGTTTCCTGCTGTGGGGTGGCTACACCTTC. Supplemented by reference TRBV30 and TRBJ1-2, the full variable domain reads SQTIHQWPATLVQPVGSPLSLECTVEGTSNPNLYWYRQAAGRGLQLLFYSVGIGQISSEVPQNLSASRPQDRQFILSSKKLLLSDSGFYLCAWREGFLLWGGYTFGSGTRLTVV.

This clone has a count of ten or more. The chain recombines TRBV7-8 with TRBJ1-5; D perhaps matches TRBD1 (5 bases). V lost 5 bases and J lost 0, with 14 bases in between. CDR1 and CDR2 (germline): SGHVS, FQNEAQ. The CDR3 loop spans 16 amino acids. The CDR3 region has the DNA TGTGCCAGCAGCAGGGGTCGGATGTATAGCAATCAGCCCCAGCATTTT. Protein: CASSRGRMYSNQPQHF.

The chain joins TRBV5-1 to TRBJ1-2, with 8 bases lining up with TRBD1. V shed 4 bases and J 1 base; nucleotides not matched to a gene: 9. The CDR3 spans 16 residues. CDR1 is SGHRS, CDR2 YFSETQ, per germline. The DNA for the CDR3 is TGCGCCAGCAGCCCCTCAGGGGGACAGGTTAACTATGGCTACACCTTC. Its translation is CASSPSGGQVNYGYTF.

The rearrangement links TRBV10-3 to TRBJ1-6; no clear D gene. V was cut by 0 bases and J by 5 bases, with 8 bases left in between. This CDR3 contains 15 residues. Germline V lookup: CDR1 ENHRY, CDR2 SYGVKD. For the CDR3, the DNA is TGTGCCATCAGTGAGTCGAGCGGGGATAATTCACCCCTCCACTTT. This encodes CAISESSGDNSPLHF.

The chain couples TRBV9 to TRBJ2-1; D possibly corresponds to TRBD2 (5 bases). CDR1 and CDR2 from the germline V gene are SGDLS and YYNGEE. V was trimmed by 0 bases and J by 1 base, leaving 8 bases between them. There are 15 residues in the CDR3. This CDR3 is CASSVDPGSYNEQFF. The CDR3 region has the DNA TGTGCCAGCAGCGTAGATCCGGGGTCCTACAATGAGCAGTTCTTC.

The V call is TRBV6-1, the J call TRBJ1-4; D is unclear. This CDR3 is 16 amino acids long. CDR1 MNHNS and CDR2 SASEGT come from the germline V gene. Trimming removed 3 bases from V and 4 bases from J, with 15 bases in between. The CDR3 bases are TGTGCCAGCAGTGATCGGCCTTTCCAGGATAATGAAAAACTGTTTTTT. It specifies CASSDRPFQDNEKLFF.

CDR3 DNA: TGTGCCAGTAGTCCCGGACAGGGATTCGGGGAGCTGTTTTTT. It specifies CASSPGQGFGELFF. The rearrangement links TRBV19 to TRBJ2-2; 8 positions match TRBD1. With V trimmed by 5 bases and J by 7 bases, 6 bases remained unmatched. The CDR3 is made up of 14 amino acids. Germline CDR1 reads LNHDA; CDR2 reads SQIVND (reference sequence).

This CDR3 is CASSSTRSEGVGYTF. The CDR3 nucleotides are TGTGCCAGCAGCTCTACAAGGAGCGAAGGAGTTGGCTACACCTTC. This rearrangement joins TRBV11-1 to TRBJ1-2, with D hard to call. Trimming took 4 bases from V and 7 from J, leaving 19 bases between them. The CDR3 consists of 15 residues. CDR1 is SGHAT and CDR2 is FQDESV in the germline V gene (reference sequence).

V is TRBV5-6 and J is TRBJ1-1, with D perhaps matching TRBD1 (6 bases). V was shortened by 3 bases and J by 4 bases, with 13 bases between the two germline ends. CDR3 length: 14 residues. Germline assignment: CDR1 SGHDT and CDR2 YYEEEE. CDR3: CASSSFGTFTEAFF. CDR3 nucleotides: TGTGCCAGCAGCTCCTTCGGGACATTCACTGAAGCTTTCTTT.

V and J are TRBV7-2 and TRBJ1-5, with TRBD1 identical over 7 bases. Germline V gene lookup returns CDR1 SGHTA and CDR2 FQGNSA. The J segment lost 3 bases and the V segment lost 3 bases, leaving 5 bases of the junction unmatched. The CDR3 is made up of 15 amino acids. CDR3 sequence (DNA): TGTGCCAGCAGCTTCGAGGGGGCGAACAATCAGCCCCAGCATTTT. It is translated as CASSFEGANNQPQHF.

The chain recombines TRBV30 with TRBJ1-4; weak D call: TRBD1 (6 bases). The germline CDR1 and CDR2 sequences are GTSNPN and SVGIG (reference sequence). Trimming stripped 0 bases from V and 3 bases from J, with 8 bases between. This CDR3 comprises 14 residues. Here the CDR3 reads CAWSVGAPNEKLFF. The CDR3 DNA reads TGTGCCTGGAGTGTGGGGGCCCCTAATGAAAAACTGTTTTTT.

This chain links TRBV4-3 with TRBJ1-1, with 7 bases matching TRBD1. The CDR3 is made up of 13 amino acids. Germline V gene lookup returns CDR1 LGHNA and CDR2 YSLEER. V was clipped by 4 bases and J by 4 bases; unmatched bases: 3. CDR3 region: CASSRTGVTEAFF. The CDR3 nucleotides are TGCGCCAGCAGCCGGACAGGAGTCACTGAAGCTTTCTTT.

In its sample, this clone was seen once. This chain connects TRBV6-6 to TRBJ1-3; no clear D. Germline CDR1 MNHNY, CDR2 SVGAGI (reference sequence). V gave up 4 bases and J gave up 0 bases, with 4 bases separating them. The CDR3 loop spans 13 amino acids. The CDR3 protein is CASSLHSGNTIYF. The CDR3 DNA follows: TGTGCCAGCAGTTTACACTCTGGAAACACCATATATTTT.

The CDR3 DNA is TGCGCCAGCAGCCAAGACTACAGGGGAGACACTGAAGCTTTCTTT. This gives the protein CASSQDYRGDTEAFF. This rearrangement joins TRBV4-3 to TRBJ1-1, with TRBD1 identical over 7 bases. The V segment lost 0 bases and the J segment 3 bases; nucleotides outside the gene matches: 4. This CDR3 spans 15 amino acids. Per the germline V gene, CDR1 is LGHNA and CDR2 is YSLEER.

This clone turned up a few times. J is TRBJ1-1 and V is TRBV11-2; 8 bases line up with TRBD1. V shed 3 bases and J 4 bases; nucleotides not matched to a gene: 4. Germline assignment: CDR1 SGHAT and CDR2 FQNNGV. The CDR3 sequence is 14 residues long. CDR3 in amino acids: CASSFNQGATEAFF. CDR3 DNA sequence: TGTGCCAGCAGCTTCAATCAGGGGGCCACTGAAGCTTTCTTT.

The chain couples TRBV5-6 to TRBJ1-2; 7 bases fit TRBD1. V shed 4 bases, J shed 4 bases, and the junction held 10 bases outside the gene matches. CDR1 and CDR2 (germline): SGHDT, YYEEEE. This CDR3 is 15 amino acids long. In DNA form, the CDR3 reads TGTGCCAGCAGCGTTTACAGGGGCGAGGGCTATGGCTACACCTTC. It encodes CASSVYRGEGYGYTF.

The sample holds one count of this clone. This chain connects TRBV13 to TRBJ1-2; 9 bases line up with TRBD1. This CDR3 spans 14 amino acids. V was clipped by 0 bases and J by 6 bases; unmatched bases: 2. Germline V gives CDR1 PRHDT, CDR2 FYEKMQ (reference sequence). The CDR3 DNA reads as TGTGCCAGCAGCTTAGGGGACAGGGGTAATGGCTACACCTTC. Residues: CASSLGDRGNGYTF.

The chain is built from TRBV9 and TRBJ2-5; D unresolved. The CDR3 covers 12 residues. CDR1 and CDR2 from the germline V gene are SGDLS and YYNGEE. Trimming stripped 4 bases from V and 4 bases from J, with 8 bases between. The CDR3 loop reads CASSPVAETQYF. CDR3 sequence (DNA): TGTGCCAGCAGCCCCGTGGCAGAGACCCAGTACTTC.

This clone was observed a few times. The chain links TRBV12-3 or TRBV12-4 to TRBJ1-6, with 8 bases fitting TRBD1. The CDR3 consists of 13 residues. V lost 6 bases, J lost 8 bases, and 3 bases stayed unmatched. CDR3 loop: CASREQGDSPLHF. CDR3 DNA sequence: TGTGCCAGCAGGGAACAGGGGGATTCACCCCTCCACTTT.

The chain links TRBV3-1 (or the pseudogene TRBV3-2) to TRBJ1-1; 8 bases are shared with TRBD1. The CDR3 has 15 amino acids. Germline CDR1 reads LGHDT; CDR2 reads YNNKEL (reference sequence). The V and J ends lost 5 bases and 0 bases, in that order; junction bases with no gene match: 5. The CDR3 here is CASSAGTGMNTEAFF. CDR3 nucleotide sequence: TGTGCCAGCAGCGCCGGGACAGGAATGAACACTGAAGCTTTCTTT.

This chain connects TRBV6-6 to TRBJ1-1; 9 bases align to TRBD1. The CDR3 runs to 15 residues. Germline V lookup: CDR1 MNHNY, CDR2 SVGAGI (reference sequence). Germline trimming cut 6 bases from V and 0 bases from J; bases unmatched to any gene: 5. The CDR3 DNA sequence: TGTGCCAGCAGAGGGACAGGGCAGATGAACACTGAAGCTTTCTTT. It yields the protein CASRGTGQMNTEAFF.

The rearrangement links TRBV11-3 to TRBJ2-7, with D tentatively TRBD1 (6 bases). The CDR3 runs to 13 residues. From germline, CDR1 is SGHNT and CDR2 YENEEA. V lost 4 bases, J lost 5 bases, and 12 bases lay in between. In nucleotides, the CDR3 is TGTGCCAGCAGCTCACAGGGTAACCACGAGCAGTACTTC. This encodes CASSSQGNHEQYF.

The chain uses TRBV5-6 and TRBJ1-1; TRBD1 is a possible D gene (5 bases). The germline V gene has CDR1 SGHDT and CDR2 YYEEEE. This CDR3 is built from 14 residues. V lost 4 bases and J lost 9, with 19 bases in between. The CDR3 here is CASSVTQGVRKAFF. CDR3 DNA sequence: TGTGCCAGCAGCGTAACTCAAGGGGTACGAAAAGCTTTCTTT.

This clone has only a few counts. The V and J genes are TRBV10-3 and TRBJ1-5; D unclear. Germline V gives CDR1 ENHRY, CDR2 SYGVKD. The V gene lost 11 bases and the J gene lost 5 bases, with 19 bases spanning the gap. The CDR3 runs to 14 residues. The CDR3 bases are TGTGCCGTAGCGCACGGGCCGCAGGATCAGCCCCAGCATTTT. This codes for CAVAHGPQDQPQHF.